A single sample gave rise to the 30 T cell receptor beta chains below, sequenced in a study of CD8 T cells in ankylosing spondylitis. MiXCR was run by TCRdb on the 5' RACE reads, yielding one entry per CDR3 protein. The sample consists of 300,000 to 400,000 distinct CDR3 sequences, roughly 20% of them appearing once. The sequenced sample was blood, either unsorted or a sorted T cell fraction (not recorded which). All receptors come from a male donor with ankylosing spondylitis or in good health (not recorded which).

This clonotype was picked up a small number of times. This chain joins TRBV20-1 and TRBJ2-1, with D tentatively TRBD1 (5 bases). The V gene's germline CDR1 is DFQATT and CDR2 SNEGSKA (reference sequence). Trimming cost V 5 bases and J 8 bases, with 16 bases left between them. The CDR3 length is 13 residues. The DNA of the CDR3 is TGCAGTGCTGGGGTTGGGGCGAACGATGAGCAGTTCTTC. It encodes CSAGVGANDEQFF.

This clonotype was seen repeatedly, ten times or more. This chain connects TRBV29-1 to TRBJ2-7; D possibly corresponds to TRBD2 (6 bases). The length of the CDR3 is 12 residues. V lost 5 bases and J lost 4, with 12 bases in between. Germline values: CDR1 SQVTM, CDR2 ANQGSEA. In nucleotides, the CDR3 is TGCAGCGTTCGAACAGCGGGTTACGAGCAGTACTTC. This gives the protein CSVRTAGYEQYF.

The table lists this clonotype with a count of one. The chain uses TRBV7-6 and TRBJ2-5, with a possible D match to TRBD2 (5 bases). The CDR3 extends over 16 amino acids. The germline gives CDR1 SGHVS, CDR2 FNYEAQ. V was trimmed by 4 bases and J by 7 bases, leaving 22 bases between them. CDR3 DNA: TGTGCCAGCAGCTCATCCACGGGGTATGACTGGGGGACCCAGTACTTC. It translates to CASSSSTGYDWGTQYF. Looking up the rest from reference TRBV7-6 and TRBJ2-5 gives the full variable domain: GAGVSQSPRYKVTKRGQDVALRCDPISGHVSLYWYRQALGQGPEFLTYFNYEAQQDKSGLPNDRFSAERPEGSISTLTIQRTEQRDSAMYRCASSSSTGYDWGTQYFGPGTRLLVL.

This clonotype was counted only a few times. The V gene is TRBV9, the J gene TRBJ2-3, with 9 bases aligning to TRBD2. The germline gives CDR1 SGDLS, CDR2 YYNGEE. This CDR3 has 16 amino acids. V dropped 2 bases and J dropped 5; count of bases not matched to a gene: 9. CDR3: CASSVLAGSGGDTQYF. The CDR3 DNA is TGTGCCAGCAGCGTTCTAGCGGGGTCAGGAGGAGATACGCAGTATTTT.

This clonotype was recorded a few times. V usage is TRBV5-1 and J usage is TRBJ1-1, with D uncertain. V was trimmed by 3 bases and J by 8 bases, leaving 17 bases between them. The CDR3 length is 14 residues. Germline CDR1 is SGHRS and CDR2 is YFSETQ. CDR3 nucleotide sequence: TGCGCCAGCAGCTATCGAAGGACCGATGAAGAAGCTTTCTTT. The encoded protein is CASSYRRTDEEAFF. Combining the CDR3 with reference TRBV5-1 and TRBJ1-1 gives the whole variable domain KAGVTQTPRYLIKTRGQQVTLSCSPISGHRSVSWYQQTPGQGLQFLFEYFSETQRNKGNFPGRFSGRQFSNSRSEMNVSTLELGDSALYLCASSYRRTDEEAFFGQGTRLTVV.

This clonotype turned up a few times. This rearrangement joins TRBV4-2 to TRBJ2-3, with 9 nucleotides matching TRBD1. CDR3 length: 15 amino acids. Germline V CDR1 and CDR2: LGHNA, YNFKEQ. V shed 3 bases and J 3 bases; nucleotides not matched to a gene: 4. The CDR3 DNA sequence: TGTGCCAGCAGCCAGGCCGGGACAGGGACAGATACGCAGTATTTT. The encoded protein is CASSQAGTGTDTQYF.

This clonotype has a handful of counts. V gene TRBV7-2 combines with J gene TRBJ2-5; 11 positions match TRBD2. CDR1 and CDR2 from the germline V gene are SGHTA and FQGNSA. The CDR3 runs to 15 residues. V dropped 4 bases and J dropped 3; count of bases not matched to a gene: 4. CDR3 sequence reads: CASSSRSGGEETQYF. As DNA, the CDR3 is TGTGCCAGCAGCTCACGTAGCGGGGGGGAAGAGACCCAGTACTTC.

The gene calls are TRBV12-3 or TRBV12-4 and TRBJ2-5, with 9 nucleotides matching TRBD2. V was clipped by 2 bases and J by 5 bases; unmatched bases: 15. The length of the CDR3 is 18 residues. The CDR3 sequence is CASSLSDPRGGSGETQYF. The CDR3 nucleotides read TGTGCCAGCAGTTTATCTGATCCGCGGGGGGGCTCGGGTGAGACCCAGTACTTC.

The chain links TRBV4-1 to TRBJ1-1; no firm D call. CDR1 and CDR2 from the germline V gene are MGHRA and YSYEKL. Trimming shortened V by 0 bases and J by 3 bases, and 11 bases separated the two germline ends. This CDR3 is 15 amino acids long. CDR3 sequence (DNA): TGCGCCAGCAGCCAAGAGATAGGCGCGGACACTGAAGCTTTCTTT. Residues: CASSQEIGADTEAFF.

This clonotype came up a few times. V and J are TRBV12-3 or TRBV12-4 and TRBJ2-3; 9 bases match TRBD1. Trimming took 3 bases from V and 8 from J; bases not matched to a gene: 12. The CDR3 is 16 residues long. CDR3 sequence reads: CASSFNLGDRVRTQYF. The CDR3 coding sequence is TGTGCCAGCAGTTTCAATCTAGGGGACAGGGTCCGTACGCAGTATTTT.

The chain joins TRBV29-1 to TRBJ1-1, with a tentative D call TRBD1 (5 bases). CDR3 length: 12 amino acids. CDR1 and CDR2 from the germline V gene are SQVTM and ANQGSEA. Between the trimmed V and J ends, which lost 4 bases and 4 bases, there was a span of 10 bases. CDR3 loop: CSVGLGGTEAFF. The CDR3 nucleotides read TGCAGCGTTGGATTGGGGGGCACTGAAGCTTTCTTT.

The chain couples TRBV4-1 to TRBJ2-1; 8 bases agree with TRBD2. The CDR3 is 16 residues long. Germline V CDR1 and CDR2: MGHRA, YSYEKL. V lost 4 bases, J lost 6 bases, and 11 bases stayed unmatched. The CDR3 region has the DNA TGCGCCAGCAGCCTCGCTGGCGGGGGGTATTCCAATGAGCAGTTCTTC. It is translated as CASSLAGGGYSNEQFF.

The CDR3 DNA reads TGTGCCAGCACCACAGGAGAGAACACCGGGGAGCTGTTTTTT. Protein sequence: CASTTGENTGELFF. The rearrangement joins TRBV12-3 or TRBV12-4 to TRBJ2-2; D is possibly TRBD1 (5 bases). The CDR3 is 14 amino acids. Trimming removed 7 bases from V and 1 base from J, with 10 bases in between.

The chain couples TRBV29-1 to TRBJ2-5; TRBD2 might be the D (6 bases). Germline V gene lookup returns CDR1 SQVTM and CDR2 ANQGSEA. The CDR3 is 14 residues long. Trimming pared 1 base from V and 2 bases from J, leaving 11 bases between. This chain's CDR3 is CSVEAGVWQETQYF. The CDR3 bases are TGCAGCGTTGAAGCGGGGGTTTGGCAAGAGACCCAGTACTTC.

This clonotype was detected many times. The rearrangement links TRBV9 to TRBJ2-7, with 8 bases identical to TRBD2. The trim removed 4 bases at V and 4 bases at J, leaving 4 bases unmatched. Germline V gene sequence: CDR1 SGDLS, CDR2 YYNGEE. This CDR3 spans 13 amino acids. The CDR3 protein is CASSSGGAYEQYF. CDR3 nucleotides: TGTGCCAGCAGCTCGGGGGGGGCTTACGAGCAGTACTTC.

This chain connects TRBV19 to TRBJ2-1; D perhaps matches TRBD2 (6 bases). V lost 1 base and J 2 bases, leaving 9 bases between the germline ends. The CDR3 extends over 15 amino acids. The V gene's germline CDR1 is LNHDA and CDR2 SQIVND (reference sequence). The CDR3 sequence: CASSIVAGPYNEQFF. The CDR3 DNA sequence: TGTGCCAGTAGTATAGTCGCGGGGCCCTACAATGAGCAGTTCTTC.

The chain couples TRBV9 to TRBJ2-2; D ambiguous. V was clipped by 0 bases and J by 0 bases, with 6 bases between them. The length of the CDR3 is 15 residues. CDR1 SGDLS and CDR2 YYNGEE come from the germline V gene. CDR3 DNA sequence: TGTGCCAGCAGCGTAGATACCTCGAACACCGGGGAGCTGTTTTTT. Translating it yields CASSVDTSNTGELFF.

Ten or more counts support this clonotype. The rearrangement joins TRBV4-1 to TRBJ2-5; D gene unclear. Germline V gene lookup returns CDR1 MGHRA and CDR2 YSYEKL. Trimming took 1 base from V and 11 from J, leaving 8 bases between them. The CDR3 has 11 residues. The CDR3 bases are TGCGCCAGCAGCCAAGGGCAGGAGCAGTACTTC. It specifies CASSQGQEQYF.

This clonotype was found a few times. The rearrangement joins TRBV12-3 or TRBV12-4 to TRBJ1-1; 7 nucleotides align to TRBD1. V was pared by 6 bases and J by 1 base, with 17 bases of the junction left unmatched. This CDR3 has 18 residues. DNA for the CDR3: TGTGCCAGCAGGTTCGGGGGGGGGACAGAATTATCGAACACTGAAGCTTTCTTT. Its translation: CASRFGGGTELSNTEAFF.

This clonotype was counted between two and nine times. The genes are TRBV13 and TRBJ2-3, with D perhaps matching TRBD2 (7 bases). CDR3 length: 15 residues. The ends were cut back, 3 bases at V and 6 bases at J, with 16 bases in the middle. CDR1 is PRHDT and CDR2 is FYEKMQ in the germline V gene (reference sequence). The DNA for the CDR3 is TGTGCCAGCAGCTTGGGGGGGGCCTCCTGGGATACGCAGTATTTT. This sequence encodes CASSLGGASWDTQYF.

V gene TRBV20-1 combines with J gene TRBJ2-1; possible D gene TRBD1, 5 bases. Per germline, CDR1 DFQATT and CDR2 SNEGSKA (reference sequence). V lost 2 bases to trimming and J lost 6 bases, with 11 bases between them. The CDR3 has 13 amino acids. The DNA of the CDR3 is TGCAGTGCTAGACAGGGATCGGCCAATGAGCAGTTCTTC. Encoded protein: CSARQGSANEQFF.

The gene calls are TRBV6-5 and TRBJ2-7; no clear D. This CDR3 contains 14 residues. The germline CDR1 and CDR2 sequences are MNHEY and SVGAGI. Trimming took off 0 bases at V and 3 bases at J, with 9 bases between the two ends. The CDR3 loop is CASSYSNIYYEQYF. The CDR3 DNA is TGTGCCAGCAGTTACTCAAACATCTACTACGAGCAGTACTTC.

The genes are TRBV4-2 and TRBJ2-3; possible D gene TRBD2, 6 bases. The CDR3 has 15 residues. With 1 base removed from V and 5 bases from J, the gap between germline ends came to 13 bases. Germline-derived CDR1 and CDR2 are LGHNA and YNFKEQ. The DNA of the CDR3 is TGTGCCAGCAGCCAAGTTGGCGGAGGGAAAGATACGCAGTATTTT. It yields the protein CASSQVGGGKDTQYF.

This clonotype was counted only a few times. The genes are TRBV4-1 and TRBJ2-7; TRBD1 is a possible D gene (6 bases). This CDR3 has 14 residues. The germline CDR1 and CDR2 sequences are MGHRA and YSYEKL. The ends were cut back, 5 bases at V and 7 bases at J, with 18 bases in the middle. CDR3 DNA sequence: TGCGCCAGCAGCACGACCTGGGGGCCGGGGGAGCAGTACTTC. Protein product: CASSTTWGPGEQYF.

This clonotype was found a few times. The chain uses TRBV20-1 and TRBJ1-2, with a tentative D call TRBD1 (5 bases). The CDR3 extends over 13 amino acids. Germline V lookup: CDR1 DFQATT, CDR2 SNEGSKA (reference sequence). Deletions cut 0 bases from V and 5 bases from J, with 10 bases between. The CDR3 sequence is CSARDEGDYGYTF. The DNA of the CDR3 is TGCAGTGCTAGAGATGAAGGGGATTATGGCTACACCTTC.

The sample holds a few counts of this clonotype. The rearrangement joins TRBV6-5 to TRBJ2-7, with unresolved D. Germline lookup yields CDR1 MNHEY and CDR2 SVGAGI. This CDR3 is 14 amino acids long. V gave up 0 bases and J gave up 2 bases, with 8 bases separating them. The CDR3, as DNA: TGTGCCAGCAGTTACTCGAACTCCCCCTACGAGCAGTACTTC. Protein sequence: CASSYSNSPYEQYF.

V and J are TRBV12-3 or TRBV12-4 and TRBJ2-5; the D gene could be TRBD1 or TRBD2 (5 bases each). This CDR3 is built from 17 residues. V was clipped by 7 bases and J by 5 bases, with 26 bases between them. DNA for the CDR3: TGTGCCAGCACCTCTGAGGGGACGGACTCTGGTTGGGAGACCCAGTACTTC. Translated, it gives CASTSEGTDSGWETQYF.

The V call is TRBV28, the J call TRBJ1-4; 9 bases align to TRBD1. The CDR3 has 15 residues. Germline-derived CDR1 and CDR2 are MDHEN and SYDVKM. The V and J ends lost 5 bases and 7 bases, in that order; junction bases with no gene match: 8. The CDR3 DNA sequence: TGTGCCAGCAGTACCGGACAGGGGAACGGTGAAAAACTGTTTTTT. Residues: CASSTGQGNGEKLFF.

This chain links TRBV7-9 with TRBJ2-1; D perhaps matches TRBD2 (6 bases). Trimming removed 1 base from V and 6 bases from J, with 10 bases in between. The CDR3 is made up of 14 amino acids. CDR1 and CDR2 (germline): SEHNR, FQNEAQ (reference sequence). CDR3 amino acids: CASSLVGGVNEQFF. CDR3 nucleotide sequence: TGTGCCAGCAGCTTAGTGGGGGGTGTCAATGAGCAGTTCTTC.

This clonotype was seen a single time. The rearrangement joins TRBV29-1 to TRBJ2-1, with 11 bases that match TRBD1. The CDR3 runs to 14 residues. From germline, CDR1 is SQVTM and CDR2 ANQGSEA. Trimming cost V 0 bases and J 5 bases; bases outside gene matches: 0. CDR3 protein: CSVEEGQGDNEQFF. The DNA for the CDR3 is TGCAGCGTTGAAGAGGGACAGGGGGACAATGAGCAGTTCTTC.